A single sample gave rise to the 5 T cell receptor beta chains below, sequenced in a study of T cell responses to AZD1222 COVID-19 vaccine. Only in-frame clones appear in the TCRdb table, and some are missing; sequencing was by immunoSEQ multiplex PCR. The table includes approximately 120,000 clones, around 89% detected once. The specimen was peripheral blood, collected on day 0 of MenACWY control vaccination. These receptors all come from an adult in good health.

The chain is built from TRBV3-1 (or the pseudogene TRBV3-2) and TRBJ1-4; D might be TRBD1 (5 bases). The CDR3 sequence is 14 residues long. CDR1 and CDR2 (germline): LGHDT, YNNKEL (reference sequence). The V and J ends lost 5 bases and 6 bases respectively, with 13 bases between them. The CDR3 DNA sequence: TGTGCCAGCAGCGGTATTGGGGGGGATGAAAAACTGTTTTTT. It yields the protein CASSGIGGDEKLFF.

This chain joins TRBV12-3 or TRBV12-4 and TRBJ2-7; 11 bases line up with TRBD1. V dropped 6 bases and J dropped 5; count of bases not matched to a gene: 3. The CDR3 has 13 residues. The CDR3 DNA reads as TGTGCCAGCAGCCGGGGACAGGGGGACGAGCAGTACTTC. Amino acid sequence: CASSRGQGDEQYF.

The gene calls are TRBV11-3 and TRBJ1-1, with D unresolved. V lost 1 base to trimming and J lost 11 bases, with 11 bases between them. Germline V CDR1 and CDR2: SGHNT, YENEEA. The CDR3 runs 12 residues. The CDR3 nucleotides are TGTGCCAGCAGCTTAGTCTCGGGCGGGGCTTTCTTT. Encoded protein: CASSLVSGGAFF. Supplemented by reference TRBV11-3 and TRBJ1-1, the full variable domain reads EAGVVQSPRYKIIEKKQPVAFWCNPISGHNTLYWYLQNLGQGPELLIRYENEEAVDDSQLPKDRFSAERLKGVDSTLKIQPAELGDSAVYLCASSLVSGGAFFGQGTRLTVV.

This clone was counted only a few times. The chain links TRBV9 to TRBJ2-3; D gene unclear. V was pared by 6 bases and J by 0 bases, with 11 bases between. The CDR3 loop spans 14 amino acids. Germline CDR1 and CDR2: SGDLS and YYNGEE. Written as DNA, the CDR3 is TGTGCCAGCACCCTGGACCTAAGCACAGATACGCAGTATTTT. Its protein product is CASTLDLSTDTQYF.

The CDR3 DNA is TGTGCCATCAGTGAGTCGAGGCAGGGTGAAGATACGCAGTATTTT. Its protein product is CAISESRQGEDTQYF. V is TRBV10-3 and J is TRBJ2-3, with a weak D call TRBD1 (5 bases). This CDR3 is 15 amino acids long. V lost 0 bases and J lost 5, with 12 bases in between. Germline V CDR1 and CDR2: ENHRY, SYGVKD.